The 7 T cell receptor beta chains below were found in one sample sequenced in a study of early T cells in non-severe SARS-CoV-2 infection. Via MiXCR, TCRdb re-called the 5' RACE reads, giving one row per CDR3 protein. The profile covers around 35,000 distinct CDR3 sequences, with around 5.8% appearing a single time and roughly 5.7% taken by the ten largest. Sequencing used whole blood. These receptors were collected from an adult who was a healthcare worker with PCR-confirmed SARS-CoV-2 infection or an uninfected control (not recorded which).

In its sample, this clonotype was seen many times. The gene calls are TRBV11-2 and TRBJ2-1, with TRBD2 matching 11 bases. Germline lookup yields CDR1 SGHAT and CDR2 FQNNGV. CDR3 length: 16 residues. The V segment lost 5 bases and the J segment 5 bases; nucleotides outside the gene matches: 8. DNA for the CDR3: TGTGCCAGCAGCCCACCTAGCGGGAGGATCGACAATGAGCAGTTCTTC. Translation: CASSPPSGRIDNEQFF.

This clonotype was seen repeatedly, ten times or more. The chain couples TRBV12-3 or TRBV12-4 to TRBJ1-5; no clear D gene. The CDR3 extends over 14 amino acids. V shed 5 bases and J shed 1 base, with 9 bases lying between them. CDR3 protein: CASSLTPSNQPQHF. CDR3 nucleotide sequence: TGTGCCAGCAGTCTCACACCGAGCAATCAGCCCCAGCATTTT.

This clonotype was found many times. V and J are TRBV4-3 and TRBJ2-1; possible D gene TRBD2, 6 bases. The CDR3 extends over 15 amino acids. Trimming stripped 0 bases from V and 8 bases from J, with 14 bases between. Germline V gene lookup returns CDR1 LGHNA and CDR2 YSLEER. CDR3 in amino acids: CASSQDVRGGHEQFF. In nucleotides, the CDR3 is TGCGCCAGCAGCCAAGACGTTAGGGGAGGTCATGAGCAGTTCTTC.

This clonotype was observed at least ten times. J is TRBJ2-3 and V is TRBV20-1; 15 nucleotides align to TRBD2. V was pared by 5 bases and J by 5 bases, with 11 bases of the junction left unmatched. There are 17 residues in the CDR3. CDR1 is DFQATT, CDR2 SNEGSKA, per germline (reference sequence). The CDR3 nucleotides are TGCAGTGCTCCTCGGACTAGCGGGAGGGCCCTCGGAGATACGCAGTATTTT. Translating it yields CSAPRTSGRALGDTQYF.

This clonotype was counted ten times or more. J is TRBJ2-7 and V is TRBV20-1; 7 bases map to TRBD2. The CDR3 contains 14 residues. V was clipped by 1 base and J by 0 bases; unmatched bases: 3. The germline gives CDR1 DFQATT, CDR2 SNEGSKA (reference sequence). The CDR3 reads CSARGGGYSYEQYF. CDR3 DNA: TGCAGTGCTAGAGGGGGGGGTTACTCCTACGAGCAGTACTTC.

In this sample, this clonotype turned up many times. The rearrangement joins TRBV25-1 to TRBJ2-7, with 8 positions matching TRBD2. Trimming at V came to 2 bases and at J to 4 bases, leaving 10 bases not matched to a gene. Germline loops: CDR1 MGHDK, CDR2 SYGVNS. This CDR3 comprises 16 residues. CDR3 nucleotide sequence: TGTGCCAGCAGTGAACTCCCCAGCGGGAGTGTGTACGAGCAGTACGTC. Encoded protein: CASSELPSGSVYEQYV.

This clonotype was observed at least ten times. The V and J genes are TRBV12-3 or TRBV12-4 and TRBJ1-4; D remains unclear. The CDR3 is 13 amino acids. Between the trimmed V and J ends, which lost 3 bases and 8 bases, there was a span of 10 bases. Here the CDR3 DNA reads TGTGCCAGCAGTTTGAGGGTTAAAGAAAAACTGTTTTTT. It yields the protein CASSLRVKEKLFF.